One sample yielded the 14 T cell receptor beta chains listed below, sequenced in a study of T cells in Graves' hyperthyroidism and ophthalmopathy. Amplification targeted TCR beta CDR3 regions from RNA transcripts. TCR CDR3 underwent first-round RT-PCR with the HTBI primer set. TCRdb independently ran MiXCR on the multiplex PCR reads; one entry per CDR3 protein. The sample records approximately 200,000 distinct CDR3 sequences, 15% to 20% being singletons. Sample: blood. The source is a man in his forties with Graves' hyperthyroidism.

This clonotype was detected ten times or more. The chain carries TRBV2 and TRBJ2-3, with TRBD2 matching 8 bases. Looked up from germline, CDR1 is SNHLY and CDR2 is FYNNEI. J gave up 13 bases and V 0 bases, and 9 bases lay outside the gene matches. The CDR3 has 14 amino acids. Here the CDR3 reads CASSEAVRGGTKYF. CDR3 coding DNA: TGTGCCAGCAGTGAAGCGGTTCGGGGGGGCACGAAGTATTTT. The whole variable domain, remainder taken from reference TRBV2 and TRBJ2-3, is EPEVTQTPSHQVTQMGQEVILRCVPISNHLYFYWYRQILGQKVEFLVSFYNNEISEKSEIFDDQFSVERPDGSNFTLKIRSTKLEDSAMYFCASSEAVRGGTKYFGPGTRLTVL.

This clonotype was seen at least ten times. The J gene is TRBJ1-1, the V gene TRBV12-3 or TRBV12-4; D remains unclear. The length of the CDR3 is 13 residues. Between the trimmed V and J ends, which lost 6 bases and 4 bases, there was a span of 12 bases. DNA of the CDR3: TGTGCCAGCAGCAAGCGACGGTTCACTGAAGCTTTCTTT. Amino acid sequence: CASSKRRFTEAFF.

This clonotype was picked up many times. This chain uses TRBV11-2 with TRBJ2-5, with D perhaps matching TRBD1 (5 bases). Per the germline V gene, CDR1 is SGHAT and CDR2 is FQNNGV. V lost 7 bases and J 0 bases, leaving 21 bases between the germline ends. The CDR3 spans 17 residues. CDR3 in amino acids: CASKQLALTENQETQYF. CDR3 bases: TGTGCCAGCAAACAACTCGCCCTGACAGAGAACCAAGAGACCCAGTACTTC.

This clonotype was observed a few times. V is TRBV9 and J is TRBJ1-1; D is uncertain. The V end was cut by 0 bases, the J end by 1 base, with 7 bases between. Germline V gene data show CDR1 as SGDLS and CDR2 as YYNGEE. The CDR3 loop spans 14 amino acids. The CDR3, as DNA: TGTGCCAGCAGCGTAGAATACAAGAACACTGAAGCTTTCTTT. This encodes CASSVEYKNTEAFF.

This clonotype was seen once. This may be a read error: a much more frequent sequence differs by one nucleotide. Here the CDR3 DNA reads TGTGCCGGCAGTGACGGACGGGATAATGAAAAACTGTTTTTT. Its protein product is CAGSDGRDNEKLFF. The chain joins TRBV2 to TRBJ1-4; no firm D call. Germline CDR1 SNHLY, CDR2 FYNNEI. This CDR3 contains 14 residues.

This clonotype was recorded a few times. The genes are TRBV9 and TRBJ2-2, with TRBD1 identical over 11 bases. V was clipped by 4 bases and J by 6 bases; unmatched bases: 5. The CDR3 covers 15 residues. Germline values: CDR1 SGDLS, CDR2 YYNGEE. The CDR3 DNA reads TGTGCCAGCAGCCGGACAGGGGGCTTCTCCGGGGAGCTGTTTTTT. This translates into CASSRTGGFSGELFF.

This clonotype was observed at least ten times. The chain employs TRBV9 and TRBJ2-1; 8 bases match TRBD1. The CDR3 sequence is 14 residues long. J lost 6 bases, V lost 4 bases, and 6 bases had no gene match. The germline V gene encodes CDR1 SGDLS and CDR2 YYNGEE. In DNA form, the CDR3 reads TGTGCCAGCAGCACGGGACAGGCTATCAATGAGCAGTTCTTC. Residues: CASSTGQAINEQFF.

This clonotype was seen at least ten times. V and J are TRBV29-1 and TRBJ2-1; D is unresolved. CDR3 length: 12 amino acids. The germline V and J ends were trimmed by 7 bases and 8 bases, with 15 bases remaining between them. CDR1 and CDR2 from the germline V gene are SQVTM and ANQGSEA. This CDR3 is CSALKTFDEQFF. The DNA of the CDR3 is TGCAGCGCCCTTAAGACATTTGATGAGCAGTTCTTC.

This clonotype was counted ten times or more. This chain links TRBV29-1 with TRBJ1-5; D uncertain. This CDR3 comprises 14 residues. The V end lost 6 bases, the J end lost 0 bases, and 12 bases lay between the germline ends. Looked up from germline, CDR1 is SQVTM and CDR2 is ANQGSEA. The CDR3 here is CSVGDTFSNQPQHF. The CDR3 coding sequence is TGCAGCGTCGGAGACACTTTTAGCAATCAGCCCCAGCATTTT.

This clonotype was picked up a small number of times. The gene calls are TRBV6-1 and TRBJ1-1, with 10 nucleotides matching TRBD1. Looked up from germline, CDR1 is MNHNS and CDR2 is SASEGT. The CDR3 covers 15 residues. The junction had 8 bases not matched to a gene; V was cut back by 7 bases and J by 3 bases. CDR3 nucleotides: TGTGCCAGCACACCGCCGACAGGGGGCCACACTGAAGCTTTCTTT. This gives the protein CASTPPTGGHTEAFF.

This clonotype came up many times. This rearrangement joins TRBV6-1 to TRBJ1-5; possible D gene TRBD1, 5 bases. The CDR3 runs 15 residues. Trimming cost V 5 bases and J 4 bases, with 15 bases left between them. Germline CDR1 and CDR2: MNHNS and SASEGT. The CDR3 here is CASSLQVGDNQPQHF. The CDR3 DNA reads TGTGCCAGCAGTTTGCAGGTGGGGGATAATCAGCCCCAGCATTTT.

This clonotype showed up many times. The chain recombines TRBV6-1 with TRBJ2-2, with D perhaps matching TRBD1 (5 bases). The V and J ends lost 5 bases and 3 bases respectively, with 16 bases between them. Germline V gene sequence: CDR1 MNHNS, CDR2 SASEGT. The CDR3 runs 16 residues. The CDR3 coding sequence is TGTGCCAGCAGTCCCGGGCGGCAGGGTCACACCGGGGAGCTGTTTTTT. It is translated as CASSPGRQGHTGELFF.

This clonotype appeared many times. The chain links TRBV7-9 to TRBJ1-4; no firm D call. The length of the CDR3 is 13 residues. Trimming took 4 bases from V and 13 from J, leaving 16 bases between them. Germline values: CDR1 SEHNR, CDR2 FQNEAQ (reference sequence). The CDR3 here is CASSSRSERRLFF. Here the CDR3 DNA reads TGTGCCAGCAGCTCCCGGTCGGAGCGGCGACTGTTTTTT.

In this sample, this clonotype turned up many times. This rearrangement joins TRBV4-3 to TRBJ2-5; 8 bases agree with TRBD2. J gave up 2 bases and V 1 base, and 6 bases lay outside the gene matches. Germline CDR1 is LGHNA and CDR2 is YSLEER. This CDR3 is built from 16 residues. The CDR3: CASSQGSGGTQETQYF. Here the CDR3 DNA reads TGCGCCAGCAGCCAAGGGAGCGGGGGTACACAAGAGACCCAGTACTTC.